This TCR beta chain appears in the sequencing data of a study of CD8+ T cells in alopecia areata. Study details: Each of the treated patients was given oral tofacitinib, 5 to 10 mg twice daily, for moderate-to-severe alopecia areata.

The sequencing template was cDNA reverse transcribed from extracted RNA. TCRdb's table, derived via immunoSEQ multiplex PCR, lists solely in-frame clones and lacks some. The table has roughly 60,000 clones, roughly 50% seen once. The CDR3 is 15 amino acids. Germline loops: CDR1 SGHRS, CDR2 YFSETQ. V shed 4 bases, J shed 5 bases, and the junction held 8 bases outside the gene matches. Treatment noted: oral pan-JAK inhibitor, 5-10 mg twice daily. Punch biopsies of lesional scalp, plus peripheral blood, were taken from alopecia areata patients. This specimen was CD8+ T cells sorted from blood, taken around week 37, from a patient treated with tofacitinib. This TCR was sampled from a human donor with alopecia areata. The genes are TRBV5-1 and TRBJ2-3, with 9 positions matching TRBD2. The CDR3 is CASSRVGLAQDTQYF. The DNA of the CDR3 is TGCGCCAGCAGCCGGGTGGGACTAGCCCAAGATACGCAGTATTTT. The variable domain in full, with the rest retrieved from reference TRBV5-1 and TRBJ2-3, is KAGVTQTPRYLIKTRGQQVTLSCSPISGHRSVSWYQQTPGQGLQFLFEYFSETQRNKGNFPGRFSGRQFSNSRSEMNVSTLELGDSALYLCASSRVGLAQDTQYFGPGTRLTVL.